This T cell receptor (beta chain) was sequenced for a study of radiotherapy plus CTLA-4 blockade in lung cancer (dated by TCRdb to the late 2010s). About the full investigation: Objective responses occurred in around 20% of enrolled patients, and around 30% achieved disease control. On the study overall, not on this receptor specifically: Early dynamic changes in blood T cell clones, together with increased serum interferon-beta after radiation, were reported as the strongest predictors of response. After treatment with radiotherapy and ipilimumab, TCR clones that originated in tumors expanded in peripheral blood.

In this sample, this clone turned up a few times. The target of this receptor is not known. Per-base qualities were not stored, and no clone one base away is much larger. Inclusive of the bounding cysteine and phenylalanine, the CDR3 is 11 residues long. Only the CDR3 part of the read is kept: 33 bases, read in frame from the first base. CDR1 is given as SEHNR and CDR2 as FQNEAQ, both from the germline V gene (reference sequence). Deletion took 4 bases off V and 11 bases off J, with a span of 11 bases between the germline ends. Focal radiation therapy combined with CTLA-4 blockade (ipilimumab) was tested in patients with chemo-refractory metastatic non-small-cell lung cancer. The library was obtained by the immunoSEQ multiplex PCR assay. TCRdb provides this immuneACCESS table in a form limited to in-frame rearrangements. Some clones are lacking; in checked studies, under half of them reflect an unresolved V gene, and why the rest are absent is not known. In this sample the table shows 90,000 or so clones, about four fifths of which occur a single time. The top ten hold 0.84% of the sample.

The rearrangement combines TRBV7-9 with TRBJ1-1; the D gene assignment is ambiguous. This clonotype originated in a human donor with non-small cell lung cancer who had stable disease on radiotherapy plus ipilimumab. The sample here was peripheral blood, taken from a patient treated with radiotherapy plus ipilimumab. DNA sequence: TGTGCCAGCAGCTCTTTGACGTGGGCTTTCTTT. Its amino acids are CASSSLTWAFF.